This T cell receptor beta chain is from a study of PD-L1 blockade in urothelial cancer. Study-wide background: Intravenous atezolizumab, 1,200 mg every 3 weeks, was begun by patients in the mid-2010s.

The data were produced by immunoSEQ multiplex PCR, yet TCRdb's version contains in-frame clones alone and is incomplete. The sample lists 38,000 or so clones, around 84% occurring once. V lost 9 bases to trimming and J lost 4 bases, with 18 bases between them. The CDR3 sequence is 15 residues long. The V gene's germline CDR1 is MDHEN and CDR2 SYDVKM. Notes on the study in general: Where pretreatment blood TCR clonality fell below the median, better survival was predicted.

As for this clone: Its cognate antigen is unknown.

As to time point: peripheral blood 6 weeks after treatment start. Material: PBMCs, obtained around atezolizumab (anti-PD-L1) treatment. The chain combines TRBV28 with TRBJ1-4; no definite D call. The source of this sequence is a man in his 70s with urothelial cancer. The CDR3 sequence is CASSGNGINNEKLFF. The CDR3 DNA follows: TGTGCCAGTAGCGGGAATGGTATCAATAATGAAAAACTGTTTTTT.